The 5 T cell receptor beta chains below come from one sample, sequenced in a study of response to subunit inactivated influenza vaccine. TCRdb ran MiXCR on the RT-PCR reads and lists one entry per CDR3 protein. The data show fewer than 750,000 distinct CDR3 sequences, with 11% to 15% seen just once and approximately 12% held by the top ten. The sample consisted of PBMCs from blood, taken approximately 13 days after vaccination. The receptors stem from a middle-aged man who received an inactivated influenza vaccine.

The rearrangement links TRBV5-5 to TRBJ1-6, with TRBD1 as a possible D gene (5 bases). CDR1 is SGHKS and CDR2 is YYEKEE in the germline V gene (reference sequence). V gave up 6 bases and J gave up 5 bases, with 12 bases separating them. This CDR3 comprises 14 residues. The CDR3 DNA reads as TGTGCCAGCACAACCCGGGGGAATAATTCACCCCTCCACTTT. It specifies CASTTRGNNSPLHF.

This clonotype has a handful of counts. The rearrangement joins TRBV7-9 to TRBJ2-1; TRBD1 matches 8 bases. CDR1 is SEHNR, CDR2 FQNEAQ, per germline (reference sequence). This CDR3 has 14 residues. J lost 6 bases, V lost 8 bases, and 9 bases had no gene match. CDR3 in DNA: TGTGCCAGCGAGGGACAGGAACAATTCAATGAGCAGTTCTTC. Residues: CASEGQEQFNEQFF.

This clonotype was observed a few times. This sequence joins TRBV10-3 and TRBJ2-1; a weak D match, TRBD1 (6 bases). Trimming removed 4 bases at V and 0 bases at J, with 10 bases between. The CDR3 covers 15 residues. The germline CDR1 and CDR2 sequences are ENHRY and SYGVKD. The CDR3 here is CAISAGARSYNEQFF. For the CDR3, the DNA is TGTGCCATCAGTGCAGGGGCCCGCTCCTACAATGAGCAGTTCTTC.

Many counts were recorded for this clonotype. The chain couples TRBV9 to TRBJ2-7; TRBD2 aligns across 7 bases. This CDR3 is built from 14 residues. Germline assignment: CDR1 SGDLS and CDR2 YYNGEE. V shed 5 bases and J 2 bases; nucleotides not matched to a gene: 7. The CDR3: CASSSGGPPYEQYF. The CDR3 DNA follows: TGTGCCAGCAGTTCGGGGGGACCGCCCTACGAGCAGTACTTC.

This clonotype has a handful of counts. The CDR3 nucleotides are TGTGCCAGCAGCTTATCCAGTGCCGATACGCAGTATTTT. Translation: CASSLSSADTQYF. The V gene is TRBV7-9, the J gene TRBJ2-3; D is ambiguous. V gave up 2 bases and J gave up 6 bases, with 9 bases separating them. CDR1 SEHNR and CDR2 FQNEAQ come from the germline V gene (reference sequence). There are 13 residues in the CDR3. Filled out from reference TRBV7-9 and TRBJ2-3, the complete variable domain reads DTGVSQNPRHKITKRGQNVTFRCDPISEHNRLYWYRQTLGQGPEFLTYFQNEAQLEKSRLLSDRFSAERPKGSFSTLEIQRTEQGDSAMYLCASSLSSADTQYFGPGTRLTVL.